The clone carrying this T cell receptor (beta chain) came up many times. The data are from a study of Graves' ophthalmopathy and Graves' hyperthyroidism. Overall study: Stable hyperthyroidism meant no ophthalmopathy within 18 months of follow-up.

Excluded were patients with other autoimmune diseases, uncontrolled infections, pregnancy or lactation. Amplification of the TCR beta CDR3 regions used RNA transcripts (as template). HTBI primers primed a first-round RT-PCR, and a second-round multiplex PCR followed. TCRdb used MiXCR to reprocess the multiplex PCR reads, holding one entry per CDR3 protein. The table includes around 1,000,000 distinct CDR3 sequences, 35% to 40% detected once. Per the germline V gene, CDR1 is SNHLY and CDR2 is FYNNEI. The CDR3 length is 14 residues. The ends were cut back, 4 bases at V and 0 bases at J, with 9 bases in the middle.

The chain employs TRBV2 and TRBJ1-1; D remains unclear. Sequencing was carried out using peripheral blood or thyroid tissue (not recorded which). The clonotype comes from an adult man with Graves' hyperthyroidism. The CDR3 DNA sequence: TGTGCCAGCAGTGTTAGGGCGATGAACACTGAAGCTTTCTTT. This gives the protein CASSVRAMNTEAFF.